Below are 19 T cell receptor beta chains sequenced from a single sample in a study of blood T cells in healthy people across ages (dated by TCRdb to the mid-2010s). Receptor libraries were prepared by 5' RACE. Sequencing instrument: Illumina HiSeq 2500. A second PCR of about 6 to 12 cycles was run with a J-beta primer mix and a sample-barcoded 5' primer. The public reads were quality trimmed at Q25 with fastp and then assembled into clones with MiXCR by TCRdb, keeping productive beta chains. When rows share a CDR3 protein, they turn into one entry using the most common DNA and genes. This sample gives roughly 830,000 distinct CDR3 sequences in total; 62% of them show up just once. Around a quarter of the sample lies in the top ten. The sequenced sample consisted of blood. Every receptor here comes from a young man in good health.

The rearrangement uses TRBV12-3 or TRBV12-4 and TRBJ1-5; D ambiguous. Trimming removed 2 bases at V and 0 bases at J, with 14 bases between. The CDR3 contains 17 residues. The DNA for the CDR3 is TGTGCCAGCAGTTTAAATGCAGAATCATTTAGCAATCAGCCCCAGCATTTT. It is translated as CASSLNAESFSNQPQHF.

The chain carries TRBV5-1 and TRBJ1-2, with 9 bases matching TRBD1. CDR1 SGHRS and CDR2 YFSETQ come from the germline V gene. V lost 0 bases, J lost 6 bases, and 3 bases stayed unmatched. CDR3 length: 14 amino acids. DNA of the CDR3: TGCGCCAGCAGCTTGGAAGGGACAGGGAATGGCTACACCTTC. This codes for CASSLEGTGNGYTF.

CDR3 DNA sequence: TGTGCCAGCAGTTTGCCGATCACAGGTTCCACAGATACGCAGTATTTT. Translation: CASSLPITGSTDTQYF. This chain links TRBV28 with TRBJ2-3, with a weak D call TRBD1 (5 bases). Germline CDR1 MDHEN, CDR2 SYDVKM. CDR3 length equals 16 residues. The V end was cut by 3 bases, the J end by 2 bases, with 15 bases between.

V gene TRBV7-2 combines with J gene TRBJ2-5, with TRBD1 matching 8 bases. Germline V lookup: CDR1 SGHTA, CDR2 FQGNSA. The CDR3 runs to 15 residues. J lost 4 bases, V lost 3 bases, and 7 bases had no gene match. CDR3 in amino acids: CASSFTGGTIETQYF. CDR3 in DNA: TGTGCCAGCAGCTTCACAGGGGGAACCATAGAGACCCAGTACTTC.

The rearrangement joins TRBV7-9 to TRBJ1-2; D not resolved. This CDR3 contains 13 residues. With 1 base removed from V and 5 bases from J, the gap between germline ends came to 8 bases. CDR1 is SEHNR, CDR2 FQNEAQ, per germline (reference sequence). The CDR3 reads CASSLVREYGYTF. The CDR3 nucleotides read TGTGCCAGCAGCTTAGTGCGGGAATATGGCTACACCTTC. Drawing the rest from reference TRBV7-9 and TRBJ1-2, the complete variable domain is DTGVSQNPRHKITKRGQNVTFRCDPISEHNRLYWYRQTLGQGPEFLTYFQNEAQLEKSRLLSDRFSAERPKGSFSTLEIQRTEQGDSAMYLCASSLVREYGYTFGSGTRLTVV.

This clonotype was picked up many times. The chain combines TRBV5-1 with TRBJ1-2; D is unresolved. The V and J ends lost 3 bases and 5 bases respectively, with 11 bases between them. In germline, CDR1 is SGHRS, CDR2 YFSETQ. The CDR3 runs to 13 residues. The DNA for the CDR3 is TGCGCCAGCAGCTCGGACGGAGTATATGGCTACACCTTC. Its protein is CASSSDGVYGYTF. The variable domain in full, with the rest retrieved from reference TRBV5-1 and TRBJ1-2, is KAGVTQTPRYLIKTRGQQVTLSCSPISGHRSVSWYQQTPGQGLQFLFEYFSETQRNKGNFPGRFSGRQFSNSRSEMNVSTLELGDSALYLCASSSDGVYGYTFGSGTRLTVV.

The CDR3: CASRSSDEQYF. In DNA form, the CDR3 reads TGTGCCTCCCGGTCAAGTGACGAGCAGTACTTC. The chain recombines TRBV7-8 with TRBJ2-5; D is uncertain. The tail of the sequence fits TRBJ2-7 better, so the J call may be wrong. The CDR3 contains 11 residues. Per germline, CDR1 SGHVS and CDR2 FQNEAQ.

This clonotype appeared a few times. The CDR3 sequence: CASSQGLAGADQFF. The CDR3 nucleotides are TGTGCCAGCAGCCAAGGCCTAGCGGGGGCGGACCAGTTCTTC. The chain is built from TRBV4-2 and TRBJ2-1; 10 bases line up with TRBD2. This CDR3 has 14 amino acids. Germline trimming cut 1 base from V and 13 bases from J; bases unmatched to any gene: 7. Germline values: CDR1 LGHNA, CDR2 YNFKEQ.

The rearrangement joins TRBV20-1 to TRBJ1-4; TRBD1 might be the D (5 bases). The CDR3 contains 13 residues. The germline gives CDR1 DFQATT, CDR2 SNEGSKA (reference sequence). V was pared by 3 bases and J by 5 bases, with 10 bases between. The CDR3 here is CSARGRVNEKLFF. The CDR3, as DNA: TGCAGTGCTAGGGGCAGGGTGAATGAAAAACTGTTTTTT.

CDR3 amino acids: CASREPGQIYEQYF. The CDR3 nucleotides read TGTGCCAGCAGGGAACCGGGACAAATCTACGAGCAGTACTTC. V usage is TRBV28 and J usage is TRBJ2-1; perhaps TRBD1 as D (6 bases). The better agreement between TRBJ2-7 and the DNA end casts doubt on the J call. The CDR3 consists of 14 residues. CDR1 and CDR2 from the germline V gene are MDHEN and SYDVKM.

For the CDR3, the DNA is TGCAGTGCTAGGGGGACAGTTCCAAGCACAGATACGCAGTATTTT. Translated, it gives CSARGTVPSTDTQYF. This chain uses TRBV20-1 with TRBJ2-3; 7 positions agree with TRBD1. The germline CDR1 and CDR2 sequences are DFQATT and SNEGSKA (reference sequence). This CDR3 comprises 15 residues. V gave up 3 bases and J gave up 0 bases; unmatched junction bases: 6.

The rearrangement uses TRBV6-6 and TRBJ1-2; D uncertain. Germline V gene data show CDR1 as MNHNY and CDR2 as SVGAGI (reference sequence). This CDR3 comprises 11 residues. Trimming left V 8 bases short and J 0 bases short, with 4 bases between. The CDR3 nucleotides read TGTGCCAGCGCATCTAACTATGGCTACACCTTC. It codes for CASASNYGYTF.

This clonotype was counted a single time. The rearrangement joins TRBV12-3 or TRBV12-4 to TRBJ1-3, with 8 nucleotides matching TRBD1. CDR3 length equals 18 residues. Losses at the gene ends were 1 base for V and 1 base for J; bases not matched to a gene: 9. The CDR3 nucleotides are TGTGCCAGCAGTTTAGAATGGACAGGGCGAAATTCTGGAAACACCATATATTTT. Amino acids: CASSLEWTGRNSGNTIYF.

The rearrangement links TRBV4-2 to TRBJ1-4; D not certain. Trimming shortened V by 0 bases and J by 4 bases, and 9 bases separated the two germline ends. The CDR3 has 15 amino acids. CDR1 LGHNA and CDR2 YNFKEQ come from the germline V gene. The CDR3 DNA reads as TGTGCCAGCAGCCAAGATTCCAGACATAATGAAAAACTGTTTTTT. It yields the protein CASSQDSRHNEKLFF.

This clonotype was seen a handful of times. The chain is built from TRBV14 and TRBJ2-7; perhaps TRBD1 as D (6 bases). CDR3 size: 13 residues. V was cut by 7 bases and J by 12 bases, with 22 bases left in between. Germline V gene sequence: CDR1 SGHDN, CDR2 FVKESK. CDR3: CASTLTGPTSPYF. In DNA form, the CDR3 reads TGTGCCAGCACCTTGACAGGTCCCACCTCTCCGTACTTC.

This clonotype appeared a single time. This sequence joins TRBV28 and TRBJ2-7; TRBD1 is a possible D gene (5 bases). V lost 1 base and J lost 2, with 12 bases in between. CDR1 MDHEN and CDR2 SYDVKM come from the germline V gene. The CDR3 consists of 15 residues. The CDR3, as DNA: TGTGCCAGCAGTTTATTCAGAGAGGACACCTACGAGCAGTACTTC. It encodes CASSLFREDTYEQYF. Looking up the rest from reference TRBV28 and TRBJ2-7 gives the full variable domain: DVKVTQSSRYLVKRTGEKVFLECVQDMDHENMFWYRQDPGLGLRLIYFSYDVKMKEKGDIPEGYSVSREKKERFSLILESASTNQTSMYLCASSLFREDTYEQYFGPGTRLTVT.

This clonotype occurred once. The gene calls are TRBV3-1 and TRBJ2-5; TRBD1 is a possible D gene (5 bases). Germline V lookup: CDR1 LGHDT, CDR2 YNNKEL (reference sequence). The CDR3 spans 15 residues. With 4 bases removed from V and 11 bases from J, the gap between germline ends came to 23 bases. The CDR3 spells CASSLGRLRHNEQYF. DNA of the CDR3: TGTGCCAGCAGCCTGGGGCGTCTAAGACACAATGAGCAGTACTTC.

This clonotype was picked up a small number of times. The chain couples TRBV7-9 to TRBJ2-5, with 10 positions matching TRBD1. Judging by the DNA end, TRBJ2-7 fits better; the J call may be wrong. CDR3 length: 15 residues. Germline CDR1 reads SEHNR; CDR2 reads FQNEAQ (reference sequence). This chain's CDR3 is CASSSRDRGRGEQYF. The CDR3 bases are TGTGCCAGCAGCTCCCGGGACAGGGGCAGAGGCGAGCAGTACTTC.

The gene calls are TRBV7-9 and TRBJ2-1; a weak D match, TRBD2 (7 bases). CDR3 length equals 16 residues. V shed 5 bases and J shed 3 bases, with 17 bases lying between them. CDR1 SEHNR and CDR2 FQNEAQ come from the germline V gene (reference sequence). CDR3 DNA sequence: TGTGCCAGCAGCCAAAATACGGGGGGCGGCTACAATGAGCAGTTCTTC. Its translation: CASSQNTGGGYNEQFF.